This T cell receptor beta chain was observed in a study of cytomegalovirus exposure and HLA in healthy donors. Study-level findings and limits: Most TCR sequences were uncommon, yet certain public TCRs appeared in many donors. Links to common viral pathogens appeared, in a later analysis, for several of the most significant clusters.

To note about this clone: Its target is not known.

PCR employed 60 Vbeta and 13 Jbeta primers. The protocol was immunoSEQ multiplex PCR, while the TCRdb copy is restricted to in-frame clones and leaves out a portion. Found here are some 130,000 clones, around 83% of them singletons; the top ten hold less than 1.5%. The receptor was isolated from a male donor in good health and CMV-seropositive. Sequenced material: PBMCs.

CDR3 amino acids: CASSLIAGGPYEQYF. The CDR3 DNA is TGCGCCAGCAGCCTAATAGCGGGAGGGCCCTACGAGCAGTACTTC. The chain uses TRBV5-1 and TRBJ2-7; TRBD2 agrees at 11 bases. V lost 4 bases and J lost 2; bases outside the gene matches: 5. The CDR3 extends over 15 amino acids. Germline assignment: CDR1 SGHRS and CDR2 YFSETQ.